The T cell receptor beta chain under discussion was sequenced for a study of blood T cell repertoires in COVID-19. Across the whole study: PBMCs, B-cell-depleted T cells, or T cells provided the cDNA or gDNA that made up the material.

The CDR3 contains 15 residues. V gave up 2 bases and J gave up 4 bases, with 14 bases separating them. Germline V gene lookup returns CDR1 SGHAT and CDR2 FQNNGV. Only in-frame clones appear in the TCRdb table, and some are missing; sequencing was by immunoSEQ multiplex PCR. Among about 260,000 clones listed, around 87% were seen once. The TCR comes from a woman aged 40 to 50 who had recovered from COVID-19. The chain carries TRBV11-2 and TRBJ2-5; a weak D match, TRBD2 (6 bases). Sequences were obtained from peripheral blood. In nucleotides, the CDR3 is TGTGCCAGCAGCTTATGGGGCGGGGTCCCAGAGACCCAGTACTTC. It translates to CASSLWGGVPETQYF.